This paragraph reports one T cell receptor (beta chain). The antigen this receptor binds is unknown. Base-call qualities are not available, and no considerably larger clone is one nucleotide away. Sequencing was performed on an Illumina NovaSeq 6000. TCR cDNA was synthesized by 5'RACE template switching, through which a universal primer site and unique molecular identifiers were introduced. Priming for cDNA synthesis came from both the TCR alpha and TCR beta constant segments. Library amplification used two PCR steps, and the second PCR step added sample barcodes and sequencing adapters. Libraries were sequenced on Illumina HiSeq 2500 (2x100 bp) or NovaSeq (2x150 bp). The source study handled its data this way. MIGEC handled demultiplexing of reads and collapsing into UMI consensus sequences, while MiXCR performed V(D)J alignment. Using edgeR on replicate PBMC samples, clonotypes were called vaccine-responding if FDR was below 0.01 and the log2 fold change was above 5 up to day 15. CD4 or CD8 identity was assigned to each bulk clonotype according to whether the clonotype was present at higher abundance in the sequenced CD4 repertoire or the sequenced CD8 repertoire. TCRdb reprocessed the public reads (quality trimming at Q25 with fastp, clone calling with MiXCR) and kept in-frame beta chains. Each entry is one CDR3 protein sequence, shown with its most common DNA and genes. What appears here as the V and J calls and clone size reflects TCRdb's work, not the paper's. In all, the sample holds a few hundred thousand distinct CDR3 sequences, and about 5.2% of those were seen once. The ten largest clones take up more than 3% of the sample.

The label giving this sample's treatment or condition can be read as: live attenuated yellow fever vaccine strain. A standard Ficoll-Paque protocol was used to isolate PBMCs from peripheral blood. Dynabeads CD4 and CD8 positive selection kits were used to isolate CD4 and CD8 T-cell fractions. TriZol was used to extract RNA from bulk PBMCs, from CD4 and CD8 fractions, and from dextramer-positive and dextramer-negative fractions. CDR1 SGHRS and CDR2 YFSETQ were looked up in the germline V gene. Reading from cysteine to phenylalanine, the CDR3 counts 13 amino acids. Only the CDR3 portion is preserved as DNA: 39 bases, with reading frame beginning at the first base. The germline V end is reduced by 6 bases and the J end by 3 bases; junction bases left unmatched: 5. The record originates from a study of T cells after yellow fever vaccination (dated by TCRdb to the late 2010s). In the study overall: Libraries from fractions with low cell numbers were prepared with the SMART-Seq v4 Ultra Low Input RNA kit. To follow T-cell clones before and after both primary and booster YFV17D yellow fever vaccination, bulk TCR alpha and beta repertoires underwent longitudinal sequencing. The cohort comprised two healthy male donors, one aged 18 to 29 and one aged 30 to 40 years. Bulk PBMC replicates and cell subsets were isolated from blood drawn at multiple timepoints before and after both primary and secondary immunization. Points the paper makes about the study in general: Only a couple of donors were included in the study, so the extent to which the findings can be generalized is limited. The secondary T-cell response was weaker than the primary response but faster, peaking on day 5 instead of day 15. Because abundant contaminating clonotypes from the bulk population could be contained in FACS-sorted repertoires, computational filtering was required. Most clones expanded after primary vaccination (almost 97% of CD4 and about 85% of CD8) were re-detected after the booster, suggesting that broad memory maintenance occurred. A small share of clonotypes was detected in both CD4 and CD8 compartments, with the overlap likely arising from convergent recombination.

The TCR originated in a man between 18 and 29 years old who received the YFV17D yellow fever vaccine. The chain joins TRBV5-1 to TRBJ2-7; TRBD1 lines up with 8 middle nucleotides. The sequences come from CD4+ T cells sorted from PBMCs, collected on the day of the yellow fever booster vaccination. The DNA sequence is given as TGCGCCAGCAATCGGACAGGGCTCTACGAGCAGTACTTC. Translated, this is CASNRTGLYEQYF.